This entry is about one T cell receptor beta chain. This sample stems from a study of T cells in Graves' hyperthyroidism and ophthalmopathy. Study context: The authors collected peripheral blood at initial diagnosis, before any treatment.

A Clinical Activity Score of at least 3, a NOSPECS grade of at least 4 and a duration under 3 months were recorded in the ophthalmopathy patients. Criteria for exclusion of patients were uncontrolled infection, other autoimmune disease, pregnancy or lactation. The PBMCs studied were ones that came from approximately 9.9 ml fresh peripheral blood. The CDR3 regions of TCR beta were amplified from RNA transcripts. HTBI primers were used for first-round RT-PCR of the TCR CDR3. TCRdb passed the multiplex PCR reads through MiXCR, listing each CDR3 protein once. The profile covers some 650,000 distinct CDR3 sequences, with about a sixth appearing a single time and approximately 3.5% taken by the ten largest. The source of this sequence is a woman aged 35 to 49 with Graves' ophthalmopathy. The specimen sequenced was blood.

The CDR3 sequence: CASSFRTPEETQYF. The CDR3 DNA reads TGCGCCAGCAGCTTTCGGACCCCAGAAGAGACCCAGTACTTC. The chain combines TRBV5-1 with TRBJ2-5, with D unresolved. V was trimmed by 2 bases and J by 3 bases, leaving 11 bases between them. The germline V gene has CDR1 SGHRS and CDR2 YFSETQ. This CDR3 has 14 amino acids.